Below, one T cell receptor (beta chain) is given with its context. There is no known antigen for this receptor. No base-level quality is on record; no much larger clone is a single base apart. The data stem from a study of T cell responses to AZD1222 COVID-19 vaccine (dated by TCRdb to 2020 to 2023). In the study overall: AZD1222 recipients with second doses at about 4 weeks or about 12 weeks were pooled, because spike-specific TCR depth and breadth did not differ between schedules. A total of just over 230 trial participants underwent TCR sequencing, of whom about 210 had received two doses of AZD1222 and about 25 had received two doses of the MenACWY control vaccine. Trial participants were enrolled by age into 18-55, 56-69 and 70-plus year subgroups, with roughly 160, 29 and 62 TCR-sequenced participants respectively. Results and caveats for the whole study, not just this receptor: Reportedly, almost half of the unique spike-specific TCRs recognized epitopes lying outside the regions that are mutated in the B.1.351 and B.1.1.7 variants. The 56-69-year group was small, and its depth increase did not reach significance, likely because of low power. Participants were mostly white British and included more females than males, and it was suggested by the authors that clonal diversity may have been underestimated. Vaccine-associated CD4 TCRs spanned the whole spike protein, with dominant responses in regions 160-218 and 743-854. Because no day 14 peak-response samples were available, the repertoires could be characterized only after the peak T cell response. Conclusions about previously exposed vaccinees are limited because only a handful of AZD1222 recipients were SARS-CoV-2 seropositive at baseline. A significant rise in spike-specific TCR breadth and depth was observed after two AZD1222 doses relative to day 0 and relative to MenACWY recipients.

The CDR3 regions of human TCRbeta chains were analyzed by immunosequencing. The paper's data handling went like this. TCRs in the repertoires were matched against a reference library of SARS-CoV-2-specific TCRs that had been generated with the MIRA antigen-specificity platform. Breadth was defined as the fraction of unique TCRs that were SARS-CoV-2-associated, and depth was defined as the fraction of total T cells that were SARS-CoV-2-associated. Using the MIRA data, each spike-specific TCR was mapped to the spike region that the TCR reacts to and placed in a CD4 or CD8 class. Log10-transformed breadth and depth values were compared by one-way ANOVA with Sidak's multiple comparisons tests. As stored in TCRdb, this immuneACCESS dataset retains in-frame rearrangements with V and J assigned. A fraction of the clones does not appear; measured against another copy, unresolved V genes explain less than half of the discrepancy, and the remainder lacks a known reason. V and J calls and clone size are copied from that table; D and trimming were computed from the DNA. Here the sample has 100,000 to 120,000 clones; more than 70% occur a single time. The leading ten clones occupy around 9.1% of the sample.

Reading the label with the study, this specimen's time point is: baseline before first vaccination. The vaccinee samples were drawn from two UK trials, COV001 and COV002, one of which was a single-blind randomized controlled phase 2/3 trial testing AZD1222 (ChAdOx1 nCoV-19) in healthy adults. For TCRbeta chain sequencing, PBMC samples from trial participants were taken at day 0 and at day 28 after the second dose. At the junction V is shortened by 2 bases and J by 1 base, with 15 bases in between. The germline V gene encodes CDR1 GTSNPN and CDR2 SVGIG (reference sequence). The CDR3 spans 16 residues, from the cysteine through the phenylalanine. Left in the record is the CDR3 DNA by itself, 48 bases read in frame from the first base.

This TCR was recovered from an adult in good health. The receptor chain draws on TRBV30 and TRBJ1-5, with no confidently assigned D gene. This sample comprised peripheral blood, obtained on day 0 of AZD1222 vaccination. The nucleotides are TGTGCCTGGAGTAAGGCGGGGATTGGAAGCAATCAGCCCCAGCATTTT. This yields the protein CAWSKAGIGSNQPQHF. Where the CDR3 stops, the reference TRBV30 and TRBJ1-5 genes take over; the full variable domain is SQTIHQWPATLVQPVGSPLSLECTVEGTSNPNLYWYRQAAGRGLQLLFYSVGIGQISSEVPQNLSASRPQDRQFILSSKKLLLSDSGFYLCAWSKAGIGSNQPQHFGDGTRLSIL.